Listed below are T cell receptor beta chains from one sample, sequenced in a study of chemoradiotherapy in HPV16-positive cancers. The repertoire was sequenced with immunoSEQ multiplex PCR; TCRdb's copy has only in-frame clones and lacks some. The table includes more than 850 clones, about 87% detected once. Sequenced here: tumor tissue, sampled from a patient who underwent chemoradiotherapy. These receptors were obtained from a human donor with HPV-associated anogenital cancer. CDR3s leave out the opening cysteine and the closing phenylalanine or tryptophan.

J | length | V | CDR3
TRBJ1-5 | 12 | TRBV7-6 | ASSPVEGTLPQH
TRBJ1-6 | 14 | TRBV7-3 | ASSFSGRRTNSPLH
TRBJ1-2 | 11 | TRBV5-1 | ASSPSDSYGYT
TRBJ1-6 | 12 | TRBV6-7 | ASSYGPINSPLH
TRBJ1-6 | 13 | TRBV6-4 | ASSDGRGANSPLH
TRBJ1-4 | 12 | TRBV5-1 | ASSPTVKGEKLF
TRBJ1-3 | 14 | TRBV19 | ASSIPQGYSGNTIY
TRBJ2-7 | 11 | TRBV4-1 | ASSQDPYYGQY
TRBJ1-1 | 11 | TRBV10-1 | ASSESLNTEAF
TRBJ2-5 | 13 | TRBV11-2 | ASSLDRVGAETQY
TRBJ2-6 | 14 | TRBV5-1 | ASSLDGNSGANVLT
TRBJ1-1 | 14 | TRBV11-2 | ASSFSSGQGSAEAF
TRBJ2-2 | 12 | TRBV6-6 | ASSPRRDRGELF
TRBJ2-1 | 14 | TRBV9 | ASSVNSGGDYNEQF
TRBJ1-6 | 13 | TRBV9 | ASSVEDGGSSPLH
TRBJ1-1 | 11 | TRBV27 | ASSYEGNTEAF
TRBJ2-1 | 14 | TRBV29-1 | SVEDPVRSSYNEQF
TRBJ1-2 | 11 | TRBV28 | ASTRGGANGYT